The T cell receptor beta chain under discussion was sequenced for a study of blood T cell repertoires in COVID-19. Study at large: Material from acute and convalescent COVID-19 was sourced from the United States, Italy and Spain. PBMCs, B-cell-depleted T cells, or T cells provided the cDNA or gDNA that made up the material.

The CDR3 loop spans 16 amino acids. Trimming shortened V by 5 bases and J by 3 bases, and 20 bases separated the two germline ends. The germline V gene has CDR1 SGHRS and CDR2 YFSETQ. Methods used by the authors: Using reference gene primer amplification, nucleated cell counts were estimated. Assay used: immunoSEQ multiplex PCR; TCRdb lists only in-frame clones, some missing. V, J and clone size were drawn from that table, and D and trimming were deduced from the DNA. The sample yields 200,000 to 300,000 clones, 86% seen once. The chain recombines TRBV5-1 with TRBJ2-5, with TRBD2 as a possible D gene (6 bases). This clonotype was sampled from a woman in her sixties or seventies who had recovered from COVID-19. The sample consisted of peripheral blood. For the CDR3, the DNA is TGCGCCAGCAGTTTCGCCATTCCGGGAGCAGAAGAGACCCAGTACTTC. The encoded protein is CASSFAIPGAEETQYF.